This T cell receptor (beta chain) comes out of a study of human T cells and chemical hapten exposure. Regarding time point: pre-sensitization, week 0. Treatment of the sample: therapeutic diphenylcyclopropenone sensitization with weekly scalp DPC. This clonotype has ten or more counts. Individual cDNA molecules in this library carried unique molecular identifiers. TCRdb recomputed calls from the RACE reads with MiXCR, one row per CDR3 protein. Of 35,000 to 50,000 distinct CDR3 sequences listed, roughly a tenth are singletons. The ends were cut back, 5 bases at V and 6 bases at J, with 12 bases in the middle. Germline CDR1 is SGHVS and CDR2 is FQNEAQ. This CDR3 has 13 amino acids.

The sequenced sample was whole blood, obtained in connection with sensitization to the hapten diphenylcyclopropenone (DPC). This receptor was identified in a man aged 25 to 40 with alopecia areata. Some clones in this sample may be carry-over from other donors' samples. The V and J genes are TRBV7-8 and TRBJ2-3; D unresolved. The CDR3: CASSPRPVDTQYF. DNA of the CDR3: TGTGCCAGCAGCCCCCGGCCCGTTGATACGCAGTATTTT.